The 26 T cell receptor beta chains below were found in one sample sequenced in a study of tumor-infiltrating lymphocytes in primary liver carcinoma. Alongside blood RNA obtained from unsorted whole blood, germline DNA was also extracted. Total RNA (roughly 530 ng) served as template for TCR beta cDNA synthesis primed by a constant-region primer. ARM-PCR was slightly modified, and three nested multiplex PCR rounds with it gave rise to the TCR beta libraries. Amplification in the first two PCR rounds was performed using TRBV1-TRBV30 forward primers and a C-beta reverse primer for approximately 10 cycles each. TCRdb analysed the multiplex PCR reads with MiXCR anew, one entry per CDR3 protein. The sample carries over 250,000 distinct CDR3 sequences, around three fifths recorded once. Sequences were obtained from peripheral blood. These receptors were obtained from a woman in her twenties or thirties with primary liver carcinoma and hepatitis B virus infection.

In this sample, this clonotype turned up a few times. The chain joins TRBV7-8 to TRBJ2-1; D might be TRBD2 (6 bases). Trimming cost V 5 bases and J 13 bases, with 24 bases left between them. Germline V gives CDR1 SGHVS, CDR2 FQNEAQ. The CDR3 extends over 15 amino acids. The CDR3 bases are TGTGCCAGCAGCGGACCCCGGATAGGCGGGGTGAGACAGTTCTTC. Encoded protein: CASSGPRIGGVRQFF.

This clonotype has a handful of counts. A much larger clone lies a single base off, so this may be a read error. DNA for the CDR3: TGCAGCGCGGGACAGGGGATGGAGACCCAGTACTTC. Encoded protein: CSAGQGMETQYF. The chain combines TRBV29-1 with TRBJ2-5; TRBD1 agrees at 10 bases. Germline V gives CDR1 SQVTM, CDR2 ANQGSEA. The CDR3 has 12 amino acids. V dropped 7 bases and J dropped 5; count of bases not matched to a gene: 4.

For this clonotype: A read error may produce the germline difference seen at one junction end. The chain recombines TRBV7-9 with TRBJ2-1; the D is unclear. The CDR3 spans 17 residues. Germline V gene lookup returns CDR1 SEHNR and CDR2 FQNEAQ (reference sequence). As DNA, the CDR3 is TGTGCCAGCAGCTTGACCCTCATCGTGGGATCCTACAATGAGCGGTTCTTC. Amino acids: CASSLTLIVGSYNERFF.

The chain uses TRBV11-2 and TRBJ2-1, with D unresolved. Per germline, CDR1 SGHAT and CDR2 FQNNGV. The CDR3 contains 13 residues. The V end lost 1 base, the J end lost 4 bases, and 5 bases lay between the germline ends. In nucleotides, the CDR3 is TGTGCCAGCAGCTTAGCTGCATACAATGAGCAGTTCTTC. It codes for CASSLAAYNEQFF.

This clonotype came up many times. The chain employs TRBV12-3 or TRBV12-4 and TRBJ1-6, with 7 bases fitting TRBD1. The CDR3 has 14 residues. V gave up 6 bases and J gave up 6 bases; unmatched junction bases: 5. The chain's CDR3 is CASSINRGNSPLHF. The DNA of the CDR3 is TGTGCCAGCAGCATAAACAGGGGTAATTCACCCCTCCACTTT.

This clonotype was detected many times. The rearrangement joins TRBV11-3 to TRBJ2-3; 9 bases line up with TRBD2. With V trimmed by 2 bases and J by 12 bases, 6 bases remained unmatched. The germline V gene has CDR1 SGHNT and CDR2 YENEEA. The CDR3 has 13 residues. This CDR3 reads CASSLSSGILQYF. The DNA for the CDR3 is TGTGCCAGCAGCTTATCTAGCGGGATTCTTCAGTATTTT. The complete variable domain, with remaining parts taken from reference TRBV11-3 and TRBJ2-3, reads EAGVVQSPRYKIIEKKQPVAFWCNPISGHNTLYWYLQNLGQGPELLIRYENEEAVDDSQLPKDRFSAERLKGVDSTLKIQPAELGDSAVYLCASSLSSGILQYFGPGTRLTVL.

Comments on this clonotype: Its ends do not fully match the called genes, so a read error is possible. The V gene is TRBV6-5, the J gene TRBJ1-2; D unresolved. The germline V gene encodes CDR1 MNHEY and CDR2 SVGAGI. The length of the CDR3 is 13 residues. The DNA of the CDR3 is TGTGTCAGCAGTTACCTGGACGGGGTGGGCTACACCTTT. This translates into CVSSYLDGVGYTF.

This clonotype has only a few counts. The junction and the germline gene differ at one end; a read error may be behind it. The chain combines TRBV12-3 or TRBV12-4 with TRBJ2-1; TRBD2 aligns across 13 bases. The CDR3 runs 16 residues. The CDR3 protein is CASTLLRTSGSNELFF. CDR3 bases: TGTGCCAGCACTCTACTAAGGACTAGCGGGAGTAATGAGCTGTTCTTC.

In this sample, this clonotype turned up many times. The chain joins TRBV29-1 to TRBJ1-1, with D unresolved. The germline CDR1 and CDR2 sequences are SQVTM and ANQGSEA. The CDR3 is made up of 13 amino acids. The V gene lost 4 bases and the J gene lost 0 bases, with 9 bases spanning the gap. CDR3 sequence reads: CSVGTALNTEAFF. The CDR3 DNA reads TGCAGCGTTGGAACAGCCTTGAACACTGAAGCTTTCTTT. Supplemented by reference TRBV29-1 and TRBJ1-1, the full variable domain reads SAVISQKPSRDICQRGTSLTIQCQVDSQVTMMFWYRQQPGQSLTLIATANQGSEATYESGFVIDKFPISRPNLTFSTLTVSNMSPEDSSIYLCSVGTALNTEAFFGQGTRLTVV.

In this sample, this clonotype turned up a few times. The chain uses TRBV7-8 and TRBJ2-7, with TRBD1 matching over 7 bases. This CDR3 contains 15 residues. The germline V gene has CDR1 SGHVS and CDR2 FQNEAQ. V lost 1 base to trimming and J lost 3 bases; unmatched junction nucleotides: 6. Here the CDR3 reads CASSLGTGSNYEQYF. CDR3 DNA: TGTGCCAGCAGCTTAGGGACAGGCTCTAACTACGAGCAGTACTTC.

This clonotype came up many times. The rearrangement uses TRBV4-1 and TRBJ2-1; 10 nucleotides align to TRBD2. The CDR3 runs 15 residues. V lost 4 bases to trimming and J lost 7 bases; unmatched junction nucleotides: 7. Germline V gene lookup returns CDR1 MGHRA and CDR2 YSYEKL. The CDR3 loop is CASSLSGRSVNEQFF. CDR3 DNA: TGCGCCAGCAGCCTTAGCGGGAGGTCGGTAAATGAGCAGTTCTTC.

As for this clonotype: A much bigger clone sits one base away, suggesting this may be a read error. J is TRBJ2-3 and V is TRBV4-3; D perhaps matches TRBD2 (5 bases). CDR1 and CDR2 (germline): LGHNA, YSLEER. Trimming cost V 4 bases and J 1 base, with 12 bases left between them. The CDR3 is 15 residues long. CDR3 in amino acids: CASSRGWLGTDTQYF. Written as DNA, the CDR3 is TGCGCCAGCAGCCGAGGGTGGCTAGGCACAGATACGCAGTATTTT.

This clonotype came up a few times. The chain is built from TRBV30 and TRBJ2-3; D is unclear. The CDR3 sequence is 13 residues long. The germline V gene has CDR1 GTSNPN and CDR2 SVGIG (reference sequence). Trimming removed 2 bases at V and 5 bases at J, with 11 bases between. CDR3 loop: CAWSLSLIDTQYF. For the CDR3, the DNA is TGTGCCTGGAGTCTTAGTCTCATAGATACGCAGTATTTT.

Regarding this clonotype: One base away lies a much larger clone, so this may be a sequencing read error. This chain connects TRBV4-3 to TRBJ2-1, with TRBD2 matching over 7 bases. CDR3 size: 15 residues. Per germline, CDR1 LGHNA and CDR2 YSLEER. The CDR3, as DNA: TGCACCAGCAGCCCACTCCCGCGGGAGTTAAATGAGCAGTTCTTC. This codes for CTSSPLPRELNEQFF.

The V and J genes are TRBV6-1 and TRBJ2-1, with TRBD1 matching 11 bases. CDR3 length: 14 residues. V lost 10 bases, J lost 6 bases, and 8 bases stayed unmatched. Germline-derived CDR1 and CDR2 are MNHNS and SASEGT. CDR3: CAIGRGTGGNEQFF. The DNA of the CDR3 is TGTGCCATCGGACGAGGGACAGGGGGCAATGAGCAGTTCTTC.

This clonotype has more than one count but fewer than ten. CDR3: CASSLELAGSTDTQYF. The CDR3 nucleotides are TGTGCCAGCAGCTTGGAACTAGCGGGATCCACAGATACGCAGTATTTT. The chain has TRBV5-4 and TRBJ2-3; 10 nucleotides align to TRBD2. Germline V lookup: CDR1 SGHNT, CDR2 YYREEE (reference sequence). Losses at the gene ends were 0 bases for V and 2 bases for J; bases not matched to a gene: 3. This CDR3 has 16 residues.

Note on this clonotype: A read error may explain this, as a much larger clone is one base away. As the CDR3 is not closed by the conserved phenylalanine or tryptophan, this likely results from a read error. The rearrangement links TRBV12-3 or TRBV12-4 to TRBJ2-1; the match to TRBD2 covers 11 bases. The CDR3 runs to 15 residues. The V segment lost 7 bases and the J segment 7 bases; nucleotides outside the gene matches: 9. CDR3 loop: CASTLSGRAGNEQFL. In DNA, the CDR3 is TGTGCCAGCACCCTTAGCGGGAGGGCCGGGAATGAGCAGTTCCTC.

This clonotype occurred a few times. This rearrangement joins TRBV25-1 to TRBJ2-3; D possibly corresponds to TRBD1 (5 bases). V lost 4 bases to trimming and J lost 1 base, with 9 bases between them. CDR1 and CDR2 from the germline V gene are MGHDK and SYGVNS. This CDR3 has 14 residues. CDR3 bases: TGTGCCAGCAGTGGATGGGGCGGCACAGATACGCAGTATTTT. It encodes CASSGWGGTDTQYF.

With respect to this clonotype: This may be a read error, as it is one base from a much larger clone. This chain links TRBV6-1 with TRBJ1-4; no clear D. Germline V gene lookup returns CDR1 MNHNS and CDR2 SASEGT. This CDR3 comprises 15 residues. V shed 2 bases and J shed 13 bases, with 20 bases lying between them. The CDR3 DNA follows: TGTGCCAGCAGTGAAAGGGTGCGCTCTTCGGATTCACTGTTTTTT. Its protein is CASSERVRSSDSLFF.

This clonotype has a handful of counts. CDR3 region: CASSQDPIGSLGETQYF. Here the CDR3 DNA reads TGCGCCAGCAGCCAGGACCCTATAGGGAGTTTGGGAGAGACCCAGTACTTC. The chain is built from TRBV4-1 and TRBJ2-5, with D possibly being TRBD2 (5 bases). CDR1 is MGHRA, CDR2 YSYEKL, per germline. With 3 bases removed from V and 4 bases from J, the gap between germline ends came to 21 bases. The CDR3 is 17 residues long.

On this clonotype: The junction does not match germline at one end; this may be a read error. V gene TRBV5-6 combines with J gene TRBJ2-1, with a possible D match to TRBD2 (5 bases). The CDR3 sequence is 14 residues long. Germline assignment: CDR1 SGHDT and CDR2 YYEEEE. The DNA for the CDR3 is TGTCCCAGCAGCTTGGGGTCTAGCTTCAGTGAGCAGTTCTTC. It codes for CPSSLGSSFSEQFF. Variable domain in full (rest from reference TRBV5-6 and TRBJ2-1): DAGVTQSPTHLIKTRGQQVTLRCSPKSGHDTVSWYQQALGQGPQFIFQYYEEEERQRGNFPDRFSGHQFPNYSSELNVNALLLGDSALYLCPSSLGSSFSEQFFGPGTRLTVL.

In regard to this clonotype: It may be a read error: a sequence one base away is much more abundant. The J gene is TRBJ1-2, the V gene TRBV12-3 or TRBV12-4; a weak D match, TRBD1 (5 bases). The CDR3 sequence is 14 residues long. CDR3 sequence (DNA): TGTGCCAGCAGTGAAACCGGGACCGAGTATGACTACACCTTC. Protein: CASSETGTEYDYTF.

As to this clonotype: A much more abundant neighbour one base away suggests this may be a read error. CDR3 amino acids: CASRTGSGSNTGELFF. CDR3 nucleotides: TGTGCCAGCAGAACCGGTTCTGGGTCGAACACCGGGGAGCTGTTTTTT. This chain connects TRBV6-1 to TRBJ2-2; the D is unclear. Trimming removed 6 bases from V and 0 bases from J, with 14 bases in between. The CDR3 runs to 16 residues. Germline-derived CDR1 and CDR2 are MNHNS and SASEGT.

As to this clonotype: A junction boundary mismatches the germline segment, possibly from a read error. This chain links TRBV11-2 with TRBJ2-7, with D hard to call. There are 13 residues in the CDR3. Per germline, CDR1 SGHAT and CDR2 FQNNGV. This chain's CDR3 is CTSTSRTGYEQYF. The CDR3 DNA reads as TGTACCAGCACTTCACGTACCGGTTACGAGCAGTACTTC.

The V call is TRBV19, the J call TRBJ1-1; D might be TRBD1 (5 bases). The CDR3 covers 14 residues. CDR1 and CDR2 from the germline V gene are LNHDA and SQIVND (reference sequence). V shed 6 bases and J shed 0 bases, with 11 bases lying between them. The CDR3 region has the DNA TGTGCCAGTAGCATGGGACGGCTGAACACTGAAGCTTTCTTT. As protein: CASSMGRLNTEAFF.

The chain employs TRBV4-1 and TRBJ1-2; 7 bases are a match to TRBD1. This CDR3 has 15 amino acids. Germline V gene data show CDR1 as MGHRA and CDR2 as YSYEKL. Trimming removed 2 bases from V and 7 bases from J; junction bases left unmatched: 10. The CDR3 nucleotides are TGCGCCAGCAGCCAAATGTCCTGGACAGGCTTTGGCTACACCTTC. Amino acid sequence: CASSQMSWTGFGYTF.